The 21 T cell receptor beta chains in this list originate from one sample, sequenced in a study of blood T cell repertoires in COVID-19. Generated by immunoSEQ multiplex PCR, the TCRdb table keeps only in-frame clones and is missing some. The sample has some 250,000 clones; around 87% are singletons. Sequenced material: peripheral blood. These receptors were collected from a woman aged 60-75 years with COVID-19, enrolled during active disease.

The rearrangement links TRBV11-3 to TRBJ2-1, with 15 bases matching TRBD2. CDR3 length: 20 amino acids. The trim removed 3 bases at V and 4 bases at J, leaving 13 bases unmatched. Germline assignment: CDR1 SGHNT and CDR2 YENEEA. The CDR3 reads CASSLTGLAGGQSNYNEQFF. In DNA, the CDR3 is TGTGCCAGCAGCTTGACGGGACTAGCGGGAGGCCAATCTAATTACAATGAGCAGTTCTTC.

This chain connects TRBV18 to TRBJ1-4; possible D gene TRBD1, 6 bases. The germline V gene encodes CDR1 KGHSH and CDR2 LQKENI. The CDR3 consists of 15 residues. Trimming pared 2 bases from V and 7 bases from J, leaving 14 bases between. CDR3 sequence reads: CASSPDLGAGEKLFF. CDR3 DNA: TGTGCCAGCTCACCAGACCTGGGGGCGGGTGAAAAACTGTTTTTT.

This clone was counted at least ten times. The chain has TRBV29-1 and TRBJ2-1, with 10 nucleotides matching TRBD2. The CDR3 runs 15 residues. Germline CDR1 and CDR2: SQVTM and ANQGSEA. Trimming took 6 bases from V and 6 from J; bases not matched to a gene: 11. CDR3 region: CSVLTGASGSNEQFF. The CDR3 DNA reads as TGCAGCGTACTTACGGGGGCTAGCGGGAGCAATGAGCAGTTCTTC.

This sequence joins TRBV19 and TRBJ2-2; weak D call: TRBD1 (6 bases). The V gene's germline CDR1 is LNHDA and CDR2 SQIVND (reference sequence). Trimming took 3 bases from V and 1 from J, leaving 12 bases between them. This CDR3 contains 16 residues. The CDR3 reads CASSMRSRGNTGELFF. CDR3 DNA sequence: TGTGCCAGTAGTATGAGGTCCAGGGGGAACACCGGGGAGCTGTTTTTT.

The chain combines TRBV11-2 with TRBJ2-3, with unresolved D. Trimming stripped 4 bases from V and 1 base from J, with 15 bases between. The CDR3 length is 16 residues. Germline-derived CDR1 and CDR2 are SGHAT and FQNNGV. CDR3 sequence (DNA): TGTGCCAGCAGCTCCCAGGTTCAAATCGGCACAGATACGCAGTATTTT. Amino acids: CASSSQVQIGTDTQYF.

The V and J genes are TRBV7-6 and TRBJ2-1, with 8 bases lining up with TRBD2. Germline CDR1 is SGHVS and CDR2 is FNYEAQ. The CDR3 length is 15 residues. Trimming at V came to 5 bases and at J to 3 bases, leaving 6 bases not matched to a gene. CDR3 amino acids: CASSPEAGGYNEQFF. The CDR3, as DNA: TGTGCCAGCAGCCCAGAGGCGGGAGGCTACAATGAGCAGTTCTTC.

V gene TRBV7-9 combines with J gene TRBJ2-7; 8 bases align to TRBD2. The CDR3 extends over 15 amino acids. Germline V gives CDR1 SEHNR, CDR2 FQNEAQ (reference sequence). V shed 1 base, J shed 7 bases, and the junction held 9 bases outside the gene matches. The CDR3 DNA follows: TGTGCCAGCAGCTTAGGTGAGGGCGGGAGGCGAGAGCAGTACTTC. The encoded protein is CASSLGEGGRREQYF.

The gene calls are TRBV12-3 or TRBV12-4 and TRBJ1-1; 7 bases match TRBD1. The CDR3 contains 13 residues. Trimming at V came to 6 bases and at J to 5 bases, leaving 6 bases not matched to a gene. CDR3 nucleotide sequence: TGTGCCAGCAGCTGGACAGGAGGGACTGAAGCTTTCTTT. Amino acid sequence: CASSWTGGTEAFF.

V and J are TRBV28 and TRBJ1-1; TRBD1 might be the D (5 bases). The germline CDR1 and CDR2 sequences are MDHEN and SYDVKM. V shed 8 bases and J shed 6 bases, with 13 bases lying between them. The CDR3 runs to 12 residues. Here the CDR3 reads CASGGLEAEAFF. DNA of the CDR3: TGTGCCAGCGGGGGGTTGGAGGCTGAAGCTTTCTTT.

The gene calls are TRBV21-1 and TRBJ2-1; the table's D call of TRBD2 was not tested on the DNA. TRBV21-1 is a pseudogene segment. This CDR3 region has 18 residues. CDR3 residues: CASSKEEGRGYSYNEQFF. CDR3 sequence (DNA): TGTGCCAGCAGCAAAGAGGAGGGTCGGGGCTACTCCTACAATGAGCAGTTCTTC.

The chain carries TRBV28 and TRBJ1-1; D is undetermined. This CDR3 region has 13 residues. Germline-derived CDR1 and CDR2 are MDHEN and SYDVKM. Between the trimmed V and J ends, which lost 8 bases and 5 bases, there was a span of 15 bases. CDR3 sequence reads: CASASTGRTEAFF. Here the CDR3 DNA reads TGTGCCAGCGCCTCAACTGGGAGGACTGAAGCTTTCTTT.

This clone was detected only a few times. The chain links TRBV21-1 to TRBJ1-1. TRBV21-1 represents a pseudogene. The CDR3 is made up of 15 amino acids. This CDR3 is CASSKESGGVAEAFF. CDR3 bases: TGTGCCAGCAGCAAAGAATCGGGGGGAGTAGCTGAAGCTTTCTTT.

The chain has TRBV7-9 and TRBJ2-5, with a weak D call TRBD2 (6 bases). Between the trimmed V and J ends, which lost 11 bases and 2 bases, there was a span of 18 bases. The germline gives CDR1 SEHNR, CDR2 FQNEAQ (reference sequence). This CDR3 region has 14 residues. CDR3 in amino acids: CAGGPRGGQETQYF. CDR3 DNA: TGTGCCGGAGGACCGCGGGGCGGACAAGAGACCCAGTACTTC.

In this sample, this clone turned up once. The J gene is TRBJ2-7, the V gene TRBV3-1 (or the pseudogene TRBV3-2), with 7 bases aligning to TRBD1. There are 13 residues in the CDR3. V shed 3 bases, J shed 6 bases, and the junction held 5 bases outside the gene matches. Germline V gene sequence: CDR1 LGHDT, CDR2 YNNKEL (reference sequence). CDR3 in DNA: TGTGCCAGCAGCCAGGCGACAGGGCGCGAGCAGTACTTC. Encoded protein: CASSQATGREQYF.

The genes are TRBV19 and TRBJ2-2; D unresolved. This CDR3 has 15 amino acids. Trimming cost V 7 bases and J 0 bases, with 12 bases left between them. Germline-derived CDR1 and CDR2 are LNHDA and SQIVND (reference sequence). CDR3 sequence (DNA): TGTGCCAGTACCCCGACACGAACGAACACCGGGGAGCTGTTTTTT. This gives the protein CASTPTRTNTGELFF.

The gene calls are TRBV27 and TRBJ1-6, with TRBD1 identical over 7 bases. This CDR3 contains 16 residues. Germline values: CDR1 MNHEY, CDR2 SMNVEV (reference sequence). Trimming cost V 4 bases and J 10 bases; bases outside gene matches: 13. CDR3 region: CASSWTPDRARSPLHF. The CDR3, as DNA: TGTGCCAGCAGTTGGACGCCCGACAGGGCACGGTCACCCCTCCACTTT.

The J gene is TRBJ2-1, the V gene TRBV30; TRBD2 is a possible D gene (6 bases). The CDR3 contains 17 residues. Germline values: CDR1 GTSNPN, CDR2 SVGIG (reference sequence). Trimming removed 0 bases from V and 2 bases from J, with 17 bases in between. The CDR3 DNA is TGTGCCTGGAGTGTGGGTCGAAGGGGACTCACCTACAATGAGCAGTTCTTC. Translated: CAWSVGRRGLTYNEQFF.

The rearrangement joins TRBV7-3 to TRBJ2-7, with D possibly matching TRBD2 (5 bases). The germline V gene encodes CDR1 SGHTA and CDR2 FQGTGA. The CDR3 totals 14 residues. Trimming left V 2 bases short and J 0 bases short, with 8 bases between. The CDR3 loop is CASSLSGSSYEQYF. CDR3 sequence (DNA): TGTGCCAGCAGCTTATCGGGGAGCTCCTACGAGCAGTACTTC.

The V gene is TRBV4-1, the J gene TRBJ1-4, with D perhaps TRBD1 (5 bases). The CDR3 length is 13 residues. V shed 3 bases and J shed 5 bases, with 7 bases lying between them. Germline lookup yields CDR1 MGHRA and CDR2 YSYEKL. Written as DNA, the CDR3 is TGCGCCAGCAGCCAGGGACTCAATGAAAAACTGTTTTTT. Its protein product is CASSQGLNEKLFF.

The rearrangement uses TRBV28 and TRBJ1-3; a weak D match, TRBD1 (5 bases). The CDR3 runs 14 residues. Germline assignment: CDR1 MDHEN and CDR2 SYDVKM. V gave up 8 bases and J gave up 7 bases, with 18 bases separating them. CDR3 residues: CASYRGGSINTIYF. As DNA, the CDR3 is TGTGCCAGCTACCGGGGGGGGTCAATTAACACCATATATTTT.

V and J are TRBV5-1 and TRBJ2-4, with D possibly being TRBD1 (6 bases). V gave up 4 bases and J gave up 1 base, with 15 bases separating them. Germline V gene sequence: CDR1 SGHRS, CDR2 YFSETQ. This CDR3 contains 16 residues. CDR3 protein: CASSVQGGGAKNIQYF. Written as DNA, the CDR3 is TGCGCCAGCAGCGTACAGGGCGGTGGGGCCAAAAACATTCAGTACTTC. The entire variable domain, with the rest obtained from reference TRBV5-1 and TRBJ2-4, is as follows: KAGVTQTPRYLIKTRGQQVTLSCSPISGHRSVSWYQQTPGQGLQFLFEYFSETQRNKGNFPGRFSGRQFSNSRSEMNVSTLELGDSALYLCASSVQGGGAKNIQYFGAGTRLSVL.